This T cell receptor beta chain stems from a study of patients and donors after allogeneic stem cell transplantation. Losses at the gene ends were 3 bases for V and 3 bases for J; bases not matched to a gene: 4. This CDR3 spans 15 amino acids. The germline V gene has CDR1 SEHNR and CDR2 FQNEAQ (reference sequence). TCRdb re-called the RT-PCR reads through MiXCR, storing one row per CDR3 protein. In the table there are under 200,000 distinct CDR3 sequences, approximately 30% of which are singletons. The sample taken for sequencing was blood, either unsorted or a sorted T cell fraction (not recorded which). The receptor was isolated from a human donor who was either an allogeneic HSCT recipient or a stem cell or donor lymphocyte infusion donor (not recorded which). It is not recorded whose cells these are; they may come from a transplant donor. The chain links TRBV7-9 to TRBJ1-4, with TRBD1 identical over 7 bases. CDR3 nucleotide sequence: TGTGCCAGCAGCTTGGGGGACAGTTCTAATGAAAAACTGTTTTTT. Translating gives CASSLGDSSNEKLFF. The whole variable domain, remainder taken from reference TRBV7-9 and TRBJ1-4, is DTGVSQNPRHKITKRGQNVTFRCDPISEHNRLYWYRQTLGQGPEFLTYFQNEAQLEKSRLLSDRFSAERPKGSFSTLEIQRTEQGDSAMYLCASSLGDSSNEKLFFGSGTQLSVL.